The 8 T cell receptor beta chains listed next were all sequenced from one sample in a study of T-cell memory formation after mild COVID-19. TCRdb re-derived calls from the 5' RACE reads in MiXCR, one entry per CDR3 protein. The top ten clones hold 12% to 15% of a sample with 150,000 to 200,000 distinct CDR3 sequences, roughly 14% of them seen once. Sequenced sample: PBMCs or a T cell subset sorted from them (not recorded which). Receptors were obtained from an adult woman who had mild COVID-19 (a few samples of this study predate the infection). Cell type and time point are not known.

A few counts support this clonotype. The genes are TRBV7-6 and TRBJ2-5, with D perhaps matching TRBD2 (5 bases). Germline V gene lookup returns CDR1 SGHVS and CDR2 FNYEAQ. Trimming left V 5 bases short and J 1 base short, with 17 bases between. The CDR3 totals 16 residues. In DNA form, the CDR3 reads TGTGCCAGCAGCCCTTCCCGAGGGTACCGCCAAGAGACCCAGTACTTC. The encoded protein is CASSPSRGYRQETQYF.

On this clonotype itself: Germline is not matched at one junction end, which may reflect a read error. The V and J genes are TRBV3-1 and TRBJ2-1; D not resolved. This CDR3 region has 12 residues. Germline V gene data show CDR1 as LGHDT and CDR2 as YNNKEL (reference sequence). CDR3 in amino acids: CASSRSLNEQFF. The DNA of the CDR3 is TGTGCAAGCAGCCGCAGCCTCAATGAGCAGTTCTTC.

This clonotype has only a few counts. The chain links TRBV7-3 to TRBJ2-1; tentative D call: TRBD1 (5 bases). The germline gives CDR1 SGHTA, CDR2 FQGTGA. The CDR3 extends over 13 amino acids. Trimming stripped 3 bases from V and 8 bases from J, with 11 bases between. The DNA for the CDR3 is TGTGCCAGCAGCTTTTCAAGGGGCGATGAGCAGTTCTTC. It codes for CASSFSRGDEQFF.

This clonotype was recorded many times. CDR3 sequence reads: CATSEATGVWGGEQFF. DNA for the CDR3: TGTGCCACCAGCGAAGCTACCGGGGTATGGGGTGGTGAGCAGTTCTTC. This chain joins TRBV15 and TRBJ2-1; D is perhaps TRBD2 (5 bases). Trimming left V 5 bases short and J 9 bases short, with 23 bases between. Looked up from germline, CDR1 is LNHNV and CDR2 is YYDKDF (reference sequence). CDR3 length: 16 amino acids. The whole variable domain, remainder taken from reference TRBV15 and TRBJ2-1, is DAMVIQNPRYQVTQFGKPVTLSCSQTLNHNVMYWYQQKSSQAPKLLFHYYDKDFNNEADTPDNFQSRRPNTSFCFLDIRSPGLGDTAMYLCATSEATGVWGGEQFFGPGTRLTVL.

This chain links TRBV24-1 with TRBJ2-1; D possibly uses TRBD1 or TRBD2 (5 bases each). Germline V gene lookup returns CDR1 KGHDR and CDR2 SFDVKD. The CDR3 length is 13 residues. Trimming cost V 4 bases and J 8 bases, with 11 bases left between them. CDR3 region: CATSEGDGDEQFF. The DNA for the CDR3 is TGTGCCACCAGTGAGGGGGATGGGGATGAGCAGTTCTTC.

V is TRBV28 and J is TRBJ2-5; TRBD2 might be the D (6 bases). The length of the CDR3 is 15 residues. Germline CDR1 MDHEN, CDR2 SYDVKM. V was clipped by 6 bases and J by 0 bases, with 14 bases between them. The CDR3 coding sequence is TGTGCCAGCAGCCCGCACGGGGGATACCAAGAGACCCAGTACTTC. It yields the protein CASSPHGGYQETQYF. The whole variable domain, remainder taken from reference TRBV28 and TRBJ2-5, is DVKVTQSSRYLVKRTGEKVFLECVQDMDHENMFWYRQDPGLGLRLIYFSYDVKMKEKGDIPEGYSVSREKKERFSLILESASTNQTSMYLCASSPHGGYQETQYFGPGTRLLVL.

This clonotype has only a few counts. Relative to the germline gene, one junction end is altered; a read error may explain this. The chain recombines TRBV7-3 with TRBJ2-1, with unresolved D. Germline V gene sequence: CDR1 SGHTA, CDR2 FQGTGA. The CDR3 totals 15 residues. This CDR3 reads CASSLRPEAYDEQFF. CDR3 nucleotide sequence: TGTGCCAGCAGCTTACGTCCTGAAGCCTACGATGAGCAGTTCTTC.

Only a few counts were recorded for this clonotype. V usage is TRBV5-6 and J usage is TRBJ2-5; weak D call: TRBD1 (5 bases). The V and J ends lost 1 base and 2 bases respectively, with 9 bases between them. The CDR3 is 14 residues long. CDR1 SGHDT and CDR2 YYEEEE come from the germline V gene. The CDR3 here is CASSLPDTQETQYF. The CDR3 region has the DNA TGTGCCAGCAGCTTGCCGGACACTCAAGAGACCCAGTACTTC.